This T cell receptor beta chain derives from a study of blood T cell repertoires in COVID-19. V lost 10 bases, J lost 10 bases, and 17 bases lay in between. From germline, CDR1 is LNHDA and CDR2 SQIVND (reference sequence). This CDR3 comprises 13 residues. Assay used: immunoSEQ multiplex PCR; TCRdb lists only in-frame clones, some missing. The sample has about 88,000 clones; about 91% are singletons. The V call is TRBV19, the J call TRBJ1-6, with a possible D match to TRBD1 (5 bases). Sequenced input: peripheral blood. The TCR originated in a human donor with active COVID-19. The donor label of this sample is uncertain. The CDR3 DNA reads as TGTGCCACCAGGGCCGGGTATCGCTCACCCCTCCACTTT. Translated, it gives CATRAGYRSPLHF.